Described below is a single T cell receptor (beta chain) sequence and its context. The record originates from a study of blood T cell repertoires in COVID-19. Study as a whole: The origin of the acute and convalescent COVID-19 samples was the United States, Italy and Spain. PBMCs, B-cell-depleted T cells, or T cells were the source of the cDNA or gDNA that made up the material.

The authors' processing: Estimation of nucleated cell counts relied on the amplification of reference gene primers. This table comes from immunoSEQ multiplex PCR, and its TCRdb copy is limited to in-frame clones, with some not included. Clonal size and the V and J genes are those of that table, whereas D and trimming came from the DNA. The repertoire holds about 190,000 clones, with approximately 91% as singletons. CDR3 length: 14 amino acids. The V segment lost 2 bases and the J segment 3 bases; nucleotides outside the gene matches: 5. Germline values: CDR1 GTSNPN, CDR2 SVGIG (reference sequence). This chain links TRBV30 with TRBJ2-3; TRBD2 matches 7 bases. The source material was peripheral blood. The clonotype was recovered from a woman in her thirties or forties who had recovered from COVID-19. CDR3 DNA sequence: TGTGCCTGGAGTTGGCGGGAGTTAACAGATACGCAGTATTTT. Residues: CAWSWRELTDTQYF.